This T cell receptor (beta chain) was identified during a study of blood T cell repertoires in COVID-19. Per germline, CDR1 MNHNY and CDR2 SVGAGI (reference sequence). The germline V and J ends were trimmed by 7 bases and 3 bases, with 16 bases remaining between them. CDR3 size: 14 residues. The data were produced by immunoSEQ multiplex PCR, yet TCRdb's version contains in-frame clones alone and is incomplete. The sample lists 30,000 to 50,000 clones; 75% to 90% were seen once. The origin of this receptor is a man over 45 with active or convalescent COVID-19. The rearrangement links TRBV6-6 to TRBJ2-7, with D possibly TRBD2 on 5 matching bases. The sequencing sample was made of peripheral blood. The CDR3 bases are TGTGCCAGCAATGGGTTCGGGAAGGTCTACGAGCAGTACTTC. Translated: CASNGFGKVYEQYF.